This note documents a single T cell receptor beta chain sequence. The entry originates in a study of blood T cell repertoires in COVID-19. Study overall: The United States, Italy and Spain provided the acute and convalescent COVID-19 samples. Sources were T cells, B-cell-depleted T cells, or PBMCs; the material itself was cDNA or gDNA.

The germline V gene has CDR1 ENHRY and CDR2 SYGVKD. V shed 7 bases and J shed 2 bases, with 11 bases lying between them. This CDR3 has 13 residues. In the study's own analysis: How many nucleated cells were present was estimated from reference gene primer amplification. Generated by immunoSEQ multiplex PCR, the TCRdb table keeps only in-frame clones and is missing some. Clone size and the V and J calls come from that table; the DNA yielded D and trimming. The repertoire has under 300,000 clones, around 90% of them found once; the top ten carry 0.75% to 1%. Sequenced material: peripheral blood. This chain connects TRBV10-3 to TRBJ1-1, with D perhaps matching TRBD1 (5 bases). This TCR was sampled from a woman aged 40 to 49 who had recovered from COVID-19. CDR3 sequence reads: CAITQTENTEAFF. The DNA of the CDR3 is TGTGCCATCACCCAGACAGAAAACACTGAAGCTTTCTTT.